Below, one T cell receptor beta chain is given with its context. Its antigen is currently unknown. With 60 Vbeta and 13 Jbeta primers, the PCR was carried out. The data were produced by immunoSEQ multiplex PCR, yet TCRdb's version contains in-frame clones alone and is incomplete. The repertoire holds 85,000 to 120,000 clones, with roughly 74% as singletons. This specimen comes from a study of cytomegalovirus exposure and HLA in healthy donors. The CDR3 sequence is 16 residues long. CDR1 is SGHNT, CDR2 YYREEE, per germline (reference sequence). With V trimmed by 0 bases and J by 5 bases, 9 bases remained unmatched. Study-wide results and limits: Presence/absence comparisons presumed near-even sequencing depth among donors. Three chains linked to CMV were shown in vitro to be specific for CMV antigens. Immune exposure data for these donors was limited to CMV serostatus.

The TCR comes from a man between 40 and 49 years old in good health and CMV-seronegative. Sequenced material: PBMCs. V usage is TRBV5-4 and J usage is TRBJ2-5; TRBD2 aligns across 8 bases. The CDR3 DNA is TGTGCCAGCAGCTTGGCTAGTGACCGGGGGGGCGAGACCCAGTACTTC. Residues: CASSLASDRGGETQYF.